A single T cell receptor beta chain is shown here with its context. Its antigen specificity is not known. Per-base qualities were not stored, and no clone one base away is much larger. The cohort was made up of 666 healthy bone marrow donors. All cohort members were sampled while nominally healthy, although unrecorded immune exposures were likely present. The donor was CMV seronegative and belonged to the group of roughly 330 seronegative cohort members. Each donor provided a peripheral blood sample, and peripheral blood mononuclear cells were used for TCR beta sequencing. The Qiagen DNeasy Blood Extraction Kit was used to extract genomic DNA from the blood cell samples. This sample is part of a study of cytomegalovirus exposure and HLA in healthy donors (dated by TCRdb to 2015 to 2018). Study-level background: In an earlier analysis of 587 of the donors, around 290 Gb of sequence data and 117 million unique TCR beta sequences from 180 million or so T cells were reported. Using immunosequencing, the study profiled T cell repertoires from 666 subjects and related those repertoires to cytomegalovirus serostatus. Class I and class II HLA loci were covered by the typing at four-digit resolution. Roughly 5 DR-DQ haplotypes were treated as single units for association and clustering because of strong linkage in the cohort. In the later analysis, no new phenotypic data were used to find candidate immune exposures; instead, reliance was placed on TCR beta sequences and their occurrence across donors. A separate validation cohort of 100 to 150 different subjects was used in addition to the 666-subject first cohort. To study patterns of TCR occurrence, a later analysis re-analyzed previously published TCR beta repertoires from several hundred donors and added high-resolution HLA genotyping. Among under 450 genotyped donors of the cohort, an average of about 240,000 unique TCR beta nucleotide sequences were sequenced per donor, 15% to 20% of them non-productive. To predict cytomegalovirus infection status, the study combined high-throughput TCR immunosequencing, statistical association of individual TCRs with disease status, and machine learning. Of the 300 to 400 genotyped donors, about 84% fell in the genetic ancestry cluster associated with self-reported Caucasian donors. All discovery cohort repertoires had been generated using a single sequencing platform. About 330 gigabases of sequencing data and 70 million to 95 million unique TCR sequences made up an early release that covered approximately 650 HLA-typed donors. Donor age, sex, ethnicity and CMV serostatus were collected together with the repertoire data. A later genetic analysis used genome-wide SNP genotypes for about 65% of the roughly 700 donors, treating that subset as a discovery cohort. An earlier analysis of some 500 of the donors applied high-throughput TCR beta sequencing to assess whether each TCR beta V gene segment acted as functional or pseudogenic. The study aimed to test whether signatures of past pathogen exposure could be identified by cataloging public T cell receptors. The number of typed donors differed by locus: about 629-640 for A, B, C, DRB1 and DQB1; approximately 530 for DQA1; approximately 600 for DPA1; and 400 to 480 for DPB1. Results and caveats for the whole study, not just this receptor: For the cohort, immune exposure information was limited to CMV serostatus. Because some donors lacked HLA typing at each locus, the association tests relied only on the typed subset. In a later genetic analysis, a missense DCLRE1C variant was associated with V-gene and J-gene trimming of TCR beta chains, and the association was replicated in an independent cohort. When HLA alleles, especially DR and DQ, strongly co-occurred, attributing TCR associations to individual alleles was difficult. Compared with the approximately 720-donor mean, donors in an Asian-associated ancestry cluster had fewer N-insertions in productive TCRs, according to a later genetic analysis. Presence/absence analyses assumed roughly uniform sequencing depth across donors, an assumption that may not hold. The study listed around 160 TCR beta chains as associated with cytomegalovirus. A later analysis found that most CMV-associated TCR beta chains appeared HLA-restricted, with HLA associations seemingly driven largely by CMV exposure. Some IMGT-functional V segments, including TRBV6-2 and TRBV6-3, could not be distinguished by the 87-base-pair reads and were therefore excluded. In both the original and validation cohorts, the classifier was reported to diagnose cytomegalovirus status with high specificity and sensitivity. Because counts were too low, seventeen rarely observed V segments, including chromosome 9 orphons, were excluded from the earlier analysis of several hundred of the donors. In a later analysis, HLA-associated TCR beta chains were found to be more clonally expanded and to have lower generation probabilities than equally common non-associated chains. In an earlier analysis of approximately 590 of the donors, most TCR beta V segments appeared in productive rearrangements about 87% or about 30% of the time, broadly matching IMGT annotations. Several of the top co-occurrence clusters appeared to be linked to parvovirus B19, influenza, CMV and Epstein-Barr virus, according to a later analysis. In a later analysis, TCR association rates were found to vary across HLA loci, with the most associated TCRs seen for DRB1 alleles and the fewest for HLA-C alleles. A later analysis associated about 17,000 TCR beta sequences with specific HLA alleles at a false discovery rate of 0.05. The cohort was sequenced for TCR beta chains only, and without alpha or paired-chain data the features that could be detected were limited. A cluster of highly shared sequence variants was judged likely to represent a technical artifact of the sequencing pipeline. Correlated functional status among segregating V segments might be attributable to linkage disequilibrium, but an unknown experimental factor could not be ruled out. Three of the identified cytomegalovirus-associated TCR beta chains were confirmed in vitro to be specific for cytomegalovirus antigens. A further reported finding was that TCR beta sequences accurately predicted the HLA-A and HLA-B alleles for most subjects in the first cohort. The authors suggested that the approach could potentially be generalized to other disease states and immunological phenotypes. Most TCR sequences were observed very rarely across donors, whereas some public TCRs were present in many individuals.

V loses 3 bases at its end and J loses 0 bases; junction bases beyond the gene matches: 2. Spanning cysteine to phenylalanine, the CDR3 consists of 15 amino acids. The CDR3 DNA has 45 bases and is translated from base 1. According to the germline V gene, CDR1 reads KGHSH and CDR2 reads LQKENI. The receptor library was made with the immunoSEQ multiplex PCR assay. For the multiplex PCR, a mixture combining 60 forward primers for TCR Vbeta segments and 13 reverse primers for TCR Jbeta segments was used. A multiplex PCR assay on genomic DNA amplified the CDR3 region of rearranged TCR beta genes. Amplified TCR beta libraries were sequenced as 87-base-pair reads on the Illumina HiSeq System. For the original study's pipeline: Across the 500 to 700 repertoires, a later analysis counted 75 million to 90 million unique TCR beta chains, some 11 million of which were shared by at least two donors. To remove PCR and sequencing errors, raw reads were error-corrected and collapsed into unique sequences using a nearest-neighbor algorithm that merged closely related sequences. Alignment of CDR3 sequences to IMGT reference sequences was used to assign V, D and J gene segments. For a sequence to be retained, a match of at least six nucleotides to both a V gene segment and a J gene segment was required. Rearrangements were classified as productive when the CDR3 lacked stop codons and remained in frame with V and J, and all other rearrangements were classified as non-productive. Following IMGT convention, CDR3 was defined as the stretch from the second conserved V-encoded cysteine to the conserved J-encoded phenylalanine. The earlier analysis of about 570 of the donors excluded any sequence lacking an unambiguous match to a single V gene segment. An earlier analysis of over 450 of the donors classified V segments as functional when productive rearrangements were above 56.7% and as segregating when the standard deviation between donors was above 5%. A statistical classification framework was built to diagnose cytomegalovirus status from the catalog of TCR beta chain sequences. In a later analysis, TCR nucleotide sequences were compared against IMGT/GENE-DB human TR gene sequences so that V and J genes could be assigned. In a later analysis, CDR3 sequences and most-parsimonious VDJ recombination scenarios were assigned using the TCRdist pipeline. In a later analysis, each TCR beta chain was defined by its CDR3 amino acid sequence together with its V-gene family, and reads lacking a unique V-gene family were excluded. As a way to deal with suspected cross-contamination and a sequencing artifact, a later analysis dropped 500 to 700 nucleotide sequences that were highly shared and had low generation probability. For each public chain, a later analysis derived a clonal expansion index from normalized ranks of inferred template counts within each repertoire. Generation probabilities in a later analysis came from a VDJ recombination model fitted to out-of-frame rearrangements, and those results were checked against IGoR. Hypergeometric tests were used in a later analysis to score TCR-TCR, TCR-HLA and TCR-CMV co-occurrence, with a repertoire-size bias correction applied to the TCR pairs. False discovery rates were estimated in a later analysis by permuting HLA or CMV assignments 20 times. In a later analysis, co-occurring TCRs were grouped using DBSCAN, with TCRdist sequence similarity added in when clustering inside HLA-allele-positive subsets. For co-occurrence clustering, repertoires with fewer than 30,000 or more than 120,000 public chains were excluded, along with a handful of repertoires with anomalous nucleotide sharing. Here the immuneACCESS table is served through TCRdb, limited to in-frame sequences with V and J called. Missing clones are a known gap in these copies; in checked studies unresolved V genes cover under half, and the rest lacks a known reason. V and J calls and clone size are given by that table; D and trimming were obtained from the DNA. The sample data list approximately 140,000 clones, and approximately 82% of these were observed just once. Clones ranked in the top ten supply approximately 3% of the sample.

What was sequenced was PBMCs. The chain is made from TRBV18 and TRBJ1-1; 9 bases in the junction line up with TRBD1. This clonotype originated in a boy between 2 and 10 years old in good health and CMV-seronegative. CDR3 loop: CASSPDRGMNTEAFF. The sequenced DNA: TGTGCCAGCTCACCCGACAGGGGGATGAACACTGAAGCTTTCTTT.